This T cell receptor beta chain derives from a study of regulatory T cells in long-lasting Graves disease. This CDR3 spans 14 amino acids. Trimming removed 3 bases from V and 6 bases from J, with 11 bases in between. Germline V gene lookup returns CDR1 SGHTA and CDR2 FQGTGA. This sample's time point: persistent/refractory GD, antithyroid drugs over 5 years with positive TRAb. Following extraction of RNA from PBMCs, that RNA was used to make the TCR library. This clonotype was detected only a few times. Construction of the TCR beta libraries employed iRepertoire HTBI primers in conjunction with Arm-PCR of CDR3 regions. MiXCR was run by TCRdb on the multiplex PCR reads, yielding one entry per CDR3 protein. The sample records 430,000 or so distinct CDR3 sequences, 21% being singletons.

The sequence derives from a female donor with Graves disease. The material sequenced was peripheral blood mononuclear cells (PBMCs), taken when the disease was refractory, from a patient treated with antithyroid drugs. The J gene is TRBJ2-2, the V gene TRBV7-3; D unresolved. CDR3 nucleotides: TGTGCCAGCAGCTTGCTCCGAGGCGCCGGGGAGCTGTTTTTT. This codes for CASSLLRGAGELFF.